Listed here are 3 T cell receptor beta chains from one sample, sequenced in a study of beta chain features in type 1 diabetes. Sequenced material consisted of expressed TCRB transcripts (all of the isolated RNA was reverse transcribed). The assay was immunoSEQ multiplex PCR, and TCRdb's table has in-frame clones only and misses some. The table lists almost 350,000 clones, roughly 8% of them singletons, with 0.44% in the top ten. The sequenced sample consisted of central memory CD4+ T cells from blood. The source is a woman aged 18-35 years in good health.

The rearrangement uses TRBV9 and TRBJ2-1; 7 bases line up with TRBD2. Germline V gene lookup returns CDR1 SGDLS and CDR2 YYNGEE. Trimming removed 0 bases from V and 6 bases from J; junction bases left unmatched: 6. There are 15 residues in the CDR3. CDR3 sequence: CASSVGGSGGNEQFF. In DNA, the CDR3 is TGTGCCAGCAGCGTAGGCGGGAGTGGGGGCAATGAGCAGTTCTTC.

This clone was seen a few times. The J gene is TRBJ2-1, the V gene TRBV7-2, with 8 bases that match TRBD2. Germline assignment: CDR1 SGHTA and CDR2 FQGNSA. The length of the CDR3 is 16 residues. V was pared by 6 bases and J by 7 bases, with 14 bases of the junction left unmatched. As DNA, the CDR3 is TGTGCCAGCAGTCGTAATCCAGCGGGAGTACTGAATGAGCAGTTCTTC. Its protein is CASSRNPAGVLNEQFF.

This clone came up a few times. The gene calls are TRBV28 and TRBJ2-7; maybe TRBD2 (5 bases). The CDR3 is 15 amino acids. Looked up from germline, CDR1 is MDHEN and CDR2 is SYDVKM. Trimming removed 1 base at V and 6 bases at J, with 16 bases between. The CDR3 is CASSLFASGNREQYF. The CDR3 nucleotides read TGTGCCAGCAGTTTATTTGCCAGCGGTAACCGCGAGCAGTACTTC.